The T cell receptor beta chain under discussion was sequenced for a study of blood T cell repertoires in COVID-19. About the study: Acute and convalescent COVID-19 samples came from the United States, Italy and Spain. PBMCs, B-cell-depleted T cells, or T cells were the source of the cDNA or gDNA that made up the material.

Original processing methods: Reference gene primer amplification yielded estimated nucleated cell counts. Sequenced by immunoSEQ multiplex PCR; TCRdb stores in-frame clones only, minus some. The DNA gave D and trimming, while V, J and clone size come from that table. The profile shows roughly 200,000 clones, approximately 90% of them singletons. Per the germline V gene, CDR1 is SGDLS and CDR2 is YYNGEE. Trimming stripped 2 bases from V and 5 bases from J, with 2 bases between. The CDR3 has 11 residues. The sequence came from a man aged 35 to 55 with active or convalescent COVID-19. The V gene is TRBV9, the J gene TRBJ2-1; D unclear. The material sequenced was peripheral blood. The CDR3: CASSVDNEQFF. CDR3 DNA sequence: TGTGCCAGCAGCGTCGACAATGAGCAGTTCTTC.